The rows below give T cell receptor beta chains drawn from one sample of a study of control samples from healthy donors and cancer patients. The repertoire was sequenced with immunoSEQ multiplex PCR; TCRdb's copy has only in-frame clones and lacks some. Of over 90,000 clones in the sample, 85% to 90% were seen once. The sequenced sample consisted of PBMCs. The receptors come from a man in his sixties with lung cancer. Each CDR3 is given with its conserved first and last residue. A D gene is named only where the DNA matches it firmly. Size tells how often a clone was seen (once, few, many) or the class of an expanded clone, and some rows leave it out.

V	D	J	size	DNA	CDR3
TRBV2	TRBD1	TRBJ1-2	once	TGTGCCAGCTGTTTACAGGGGGCCTATGGCTACACCTTC	CASCLQGAYGYTF
TRBV5-1	TRBD1	TRBJ2-7	-	TGCGCCAGCAGCTCCCGGACAGGGAACGAGCAGTACTTC	CASSSRTGNEQYF
TRBV7-2	-	TRBJ2-1	-	TGTGCTTCGGGCCCAAGCTCCTACAATGAGCAGTTCTTC	CASGPSSYNEQFF
TRBV7-9	TRBD1	TRBJ2-1	-	TGTGCCAGCAGCCGCTCGACAGGGACGATGGATGAGCAGTTCTTC	CASSRSTGTMDEQFF
TRBV6-6	TRBD1	TRBJ2-5	-	TGTGCCAGCAGGACCTCTACTACAGGGGACCAAGAGACCCAGTACTTC	CASRTSTTGDQETQYF
TRBV3-1/TRBV3-2	TRBD2	TRBJ2-3	-	TGTGCCAGCAGCCAAGTCTCTTGGGCTAGCGGTACTAGCACAGATACGCAGTATTTT	CASSQVSWASGTSTDTQYF
TRBV6-6	-	TRBJ2-2	-	TGTGCCAGCACCGTTAAGAAGGGGTCCGCCGGGGAGCTGTTTTTT	CASTVKKGSAGELFF
TRBV6-5	-	TRBJ1-4	-	TGTGCCAGCAGGACTGAAAAACTGTTTTTT	CASRTEKLFF
TRBV18	-	TRBJ2-1	-	TGTGCCAGCTCACCACTGGCCAGCTCCTACAATGAGCAGTTCTTC	CASSPLASSYNEQFF
TRBV5-1	-	TRBJ1-6	-	TGCGCCAGCAGTAGGTCCGAGGCCTATAATTCACCCCTCCACTTT	CASSRSEAYNSPLHF